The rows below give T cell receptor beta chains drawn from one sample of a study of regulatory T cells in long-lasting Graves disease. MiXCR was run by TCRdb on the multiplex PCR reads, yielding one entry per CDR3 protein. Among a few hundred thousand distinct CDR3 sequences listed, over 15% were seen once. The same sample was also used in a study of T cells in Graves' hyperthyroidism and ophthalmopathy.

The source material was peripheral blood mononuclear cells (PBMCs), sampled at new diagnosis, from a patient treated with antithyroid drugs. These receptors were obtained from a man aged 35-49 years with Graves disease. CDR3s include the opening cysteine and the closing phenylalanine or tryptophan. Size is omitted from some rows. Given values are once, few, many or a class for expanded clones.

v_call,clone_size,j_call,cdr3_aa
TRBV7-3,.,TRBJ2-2,CASRDSRRGTGELFF
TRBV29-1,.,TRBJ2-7,CSVLGSAGGAEKQYF
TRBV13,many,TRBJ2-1,CASSSRAVANEQFF
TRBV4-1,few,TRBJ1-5,CASSPDWRGYSNQPQHF
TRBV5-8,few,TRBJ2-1,CASSSLKVAYNEQFF
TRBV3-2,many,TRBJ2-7,CASSPTSGGAGYEQYF
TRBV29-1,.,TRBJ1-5,CGEVGYSNQPQHF
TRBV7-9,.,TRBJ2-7,CASSSAAAGSYEQYF
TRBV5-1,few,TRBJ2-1,CASFDRLAGSYNEQFF
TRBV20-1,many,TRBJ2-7,CSAAGTATYEQYF